These 14 T cell receptor beta chains were all obtained from the same sample, sequenced in a study of identical twins (dated by TCRdb to about 2016). The method behind the library was 5' RACE. Sequencing relied on an Illumina HiSeq 2000. The public reads were quality trimmed at Q25 with fastp and then assembled into clones with MiXCR by TCRdb, keeping productive beta chains. Rows with one shared CDR3 protein collapse into an entry with the most common genes and DNA. In this sample the table shows some 630,000 distinct CDR3 sequences, 7% to 7.5% of which occur a single time. The leading ten clones occupy around 1.6% of the sample. The sample also formed part of further work on yellow fever vaccine responses in identical twins.

Sequenced sample: PBMCs. The origin of the receptors is a woman under 30 in good health.

This clonotype was counted at least ten times. The rearrangement uses TRBV6-4 and TRBJ1-5; unclear D gene. The CDR3 contains 13 residues. The germline V and J ends were trimmed by 4 bases and 5 bases, with 9 bases remaining between them. Germline CDR1 and CDR2: MRHNA and SNTAGT. The CDR3 sequence: CASSADTDQPQHF. CDR3 sequence (DNA): TGTGCCAGCAGTGCCGACACAGATCAGCCCCAGCATTTT.

The rearrangement links TRBV6-2 or TRBV6-3 to TRBJ2-1; 8 nucleotides agree with TRBD2. With V trimmed by 2 bases and J by 1 base, 22 bases remained unmatched. CDR3 length: 22 amino acids. Germline lookup yields CDR1 MNHEY and CDR2 SVGEGT. The CDR3 loop is CASSYARKVVAAGGGSYNEQFF. The CDR3 region has the DNA TGTGCCAGCAGTTACGCCCGAAAGGTGGTGGCGGCGGGGGGCGGGTCCTACAATGAGCAGTTCTTC.

The sample holds many counts of this clonotype. The V gene is TRBV4-1, the J gene TRBJ2-2; tentative D call: TRBD2 (5 bases). The CDR3 length is 17 residues. The ends were cut back, 8 bases at V and 7 bases at J, with 26 bases in the middle. The V gene's germline CDR1 is MGHRA and CDR2 YSYEKL. The CDR3 bases are TGCGCCAGCGCCCGGACTTTTGGACTTTCAAAGGGCGGGGAGCTGTTTTTT. Translation gives CASARTFGLSKGGELFF.

This clonotype was observed a few times. The J gene is TRBJ2-1, the V gene TRBV24-1; 9 bases match TRBD2. Germline lookup yields CDR1 KGHDR and CDR2 SFDVKD. This CDR3 is built from 17 residues. The V gene end was trimmed by 4 bases and the J gene end by 4 bases; junction bases not matched to a gene: 10. The CDR3: CATSDPAGGKSYNEQFF. Here the CDR3 DNA reads TGTGCCACCAGTGACCCCGCGGGGGGGAAGTCGTACAATGAGCAGTTCTTC.

The rearrangement links TRBV28 to TRBJ2-1, with D hard to call. The CDR3 sequence is 16 residues long. Germline-derived CDR1 and CDR2 are MDHEN and SYDVKM. Deletions cut 2 bases from V and 0 bases from J, with 11 bases between. CDR3 residues: CASSLPGSPSYNEQFF. DNA of the CDR3: TGTGCCAGCAGTTTACCCGGGTCTCCCTCCTACAATGAGCAGTTCTTC.

This clonotype has at least ten counts. This chain joins TRBV11-2 and TRBJ2-1, with D possibly being TRBD2 (7 bases). Trimming took off 2 bases at V and 5 bases at J, with 22 bases between the two ends. The CDR3 has 18 amino acids. Germline V gene data show CDR1 as SGHAT and CDR2 as FQNNGV. Here the CDR3 reads CASSLSLSEGGPNNEQFF. DNA for the CDR3: TGTGCCAGCAGCTTAAGCCTTTCGGAGGGGGGGCCAAACAATGAGCAGTTCTTC.

The chain couples TRBV4-1 to TRBJ1-5; D not certain. Germline assignment: CDR1 MGHRA and CDR2 YSYEKL. V was pared by 0 bases and J by 5 bases, with 14 bases between. The CDR3 contains 16 residues. Here the CDR3 DNA reads TGCGCCAGCAGCCAAGATCCCACCCAGAGGGATCAGCCCCAGCATTTT. Translated, it gives CASSQDPTQRDQPQHF.

This chain uses TRBV2 with TRBJ1-5; D is undetermined. The germline gives CDR1 SNHLY, CDR2 FYNNEI. The CDR3 spans 15 residues. Between the trimmed V and J ends, which lost 1 base and 3 bases, there was a span of 10 bases. CDR3 bases: TGTGCCAGCAGTGAAGTGCAGGAACCCAATCAGCCCCAGCATTTT. It is translated as CASSEVQEPNQPQHF.

The V call is TRBV28, the J call TRBJ2-7, with D maybe TRBD1 (6 bases). Germline CDR1 is MDHEN and CDR2 is SYDVKM. This CDR3 comprises 13 residues. CDR3 nucleotides: TGTGCTTCCCTCGCGGCAGGGGCCCACGAGCAGTACTTC. Translated, it gives CASLAAGAHEQYF.

This clonotype has at least ten counts. The genes are TRBV2 and TRBJ2-3; 9 positions match TRBD2. Germline values: CDR1 SNHLY, CDR2 FYNNEI. The CDR3 loop spans 16 amino acids. V gave up 3 bases and J gave up 6 bases; unmatched junction bases: 10. DNA for the CDR3: TGTGCCAGCAGTGAGGGAATAGCGGGAGCGGAGGATACGCAGTATTTT. Encoded protein: CASSEGIAGAEDTQYF.

The gene calls are TRBV12-3 or TRBV12-4 and TRBJ2-7; no clear D. CDR3 size: 15 residues. The germline V and J ends were trimmed by 7 bases and 3 bases, with 19 bases remaining between them. CDR3 sequence: CASTSDPDPYYEQYF. The DNA for the CDR3 is TGTGCCAGCACGTCAGACCCCGACCCTTACTACGAGCAGTACTTC.

The chain couples TRBV10-3 to TRBJ2-2; D possibly corresponds to TRBD2 (6 bases). Per the germline V gene, CDR1 is ENHRY and CDR2 is SYGVKD. V lost 2 bases and J 4 bases, leaving 14 bases between the germline ends. The CDR3 totals 16 residues. The CDR3 nucleotides are TGTGCCATCAGTGAGCCCCGGGAGTCGGGCACCGGGGAGCTGTTTTTT. Protein sequence: CAISEPRESGTGELFF.

In this sample, this clonotype turned up a few times. The rearrangement joins TRBV7-9 to TRBJ2-7, with a tentative D call TRBD2 (6 bases). Trimming left V 5 bases short and J 3 bases short, with 14 bases between. The CDR3 runs 14 residues. CDR1 is SEHNR and CDR2 is FQNEAQ in the germline V gene (reference sequence). The CDR3, as DNA: TGTGCCAGCAGCGTTCGGGAGAGAAACTACGAGCAGTACTTC. This gives the protein CASSVRERNYEQYF.

This clonotype was counted ten times or more. J is TRBJ2-1 and V is TRBV5-1, with a possible D match to TRBD2 (5 bases). From germline, CDR1 is SGHRS and CDR2 YFSETQ. V dropped 1 base and J dropped 7 bases, with 12 bases sitting between them. The CDR3 loop spans 14 amino acids. CDR3 nucleotides: TGCGCCAGCAGCTTGTCTGTCGGGGTTAATGAGCAGTTCTTC. Amino acid sequence: CASSLSVGVNEQFF.